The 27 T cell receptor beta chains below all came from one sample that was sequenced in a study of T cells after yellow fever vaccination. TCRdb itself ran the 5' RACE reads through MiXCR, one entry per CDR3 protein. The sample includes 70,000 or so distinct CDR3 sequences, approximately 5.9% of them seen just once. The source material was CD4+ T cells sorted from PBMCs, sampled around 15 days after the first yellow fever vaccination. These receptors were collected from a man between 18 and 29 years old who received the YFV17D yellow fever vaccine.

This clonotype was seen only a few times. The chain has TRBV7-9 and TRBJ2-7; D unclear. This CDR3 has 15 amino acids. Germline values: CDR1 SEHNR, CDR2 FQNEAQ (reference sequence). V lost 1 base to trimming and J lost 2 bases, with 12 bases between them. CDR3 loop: CASSLVSGRAYEQYF. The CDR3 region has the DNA TGTGCCAGCAGCTTAGTGTCGGGTAGGGCCTACGAGCAGTACTTC.

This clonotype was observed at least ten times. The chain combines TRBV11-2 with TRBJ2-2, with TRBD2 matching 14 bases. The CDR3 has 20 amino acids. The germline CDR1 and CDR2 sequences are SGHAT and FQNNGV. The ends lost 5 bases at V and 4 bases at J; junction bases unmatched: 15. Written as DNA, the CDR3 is TGTGCCAGCAGCCCAACCCGGCGACTAGCGGGGGGGTTGGGCACCGGGGAGCTGTTTTTT. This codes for CASSPTRRLAGGLGTGELFF.

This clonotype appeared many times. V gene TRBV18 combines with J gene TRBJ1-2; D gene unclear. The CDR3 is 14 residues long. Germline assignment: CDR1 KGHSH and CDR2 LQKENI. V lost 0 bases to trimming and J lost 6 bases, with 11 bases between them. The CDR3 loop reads CASSPPNEEDGYTF. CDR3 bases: TGTGCCAGCTCACCACCAAACGAGGAGGATGGCTACACCTTC.

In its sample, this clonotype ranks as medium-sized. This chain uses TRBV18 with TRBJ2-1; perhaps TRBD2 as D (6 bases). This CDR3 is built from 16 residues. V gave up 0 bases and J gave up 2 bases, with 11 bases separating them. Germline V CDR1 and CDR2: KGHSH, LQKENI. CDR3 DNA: TGTGCCAGCTCACCACCGGCGGGGACCGCCTACAATGAGCAGTTCTTC. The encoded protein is CASSPPAGTAYNEQFF. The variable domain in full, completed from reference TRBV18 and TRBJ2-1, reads NAGVMQNPRHLVRRRGQEARLRCSPMKGHSHVYWYRQLPEEGLKFMVYLQKENIIDESGMPKERFSAEFPKEGPSILRIQQVVRGDSAAYFCASSPPAGTAYNEQFFGPGTRLTVL.

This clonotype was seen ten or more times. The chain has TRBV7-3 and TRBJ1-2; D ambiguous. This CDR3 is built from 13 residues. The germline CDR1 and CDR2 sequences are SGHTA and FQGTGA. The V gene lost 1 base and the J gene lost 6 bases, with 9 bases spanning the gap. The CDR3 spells CASSLRAGDGYTF. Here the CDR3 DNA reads TGTGCCAGCAGCTTAAGGGCCGGGGATGGCTACACCTTC.

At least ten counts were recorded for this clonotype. This CDR3 is CASSQDTLTGTGGNQPQHF. CDR3 sequence (DNA): TGCGCCAGCAGCCAAGATACTTTAACGGGGACAGGGGGAAATCAGCCCCAGCATTTT. The V gene is TRBV4-3, the J gene TRBJ1-5; TRBD1 agrees at 11 bases. Germline V gives CDR1 LGHNA, CDR2 YSLEER. With V trimmed by 0 bases and J by 4 bases, 11 bases remained unmatched. CDR3 length equals 19 residues.

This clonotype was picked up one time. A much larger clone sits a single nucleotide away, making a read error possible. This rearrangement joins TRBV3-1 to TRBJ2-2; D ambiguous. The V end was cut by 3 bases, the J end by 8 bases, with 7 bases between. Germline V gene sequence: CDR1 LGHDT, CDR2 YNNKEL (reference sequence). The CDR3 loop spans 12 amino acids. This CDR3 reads CASSHAPGELFF. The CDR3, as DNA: TGTGCCAGCAGCCACGCTCCGGGGGAGCTGTTTTTT.

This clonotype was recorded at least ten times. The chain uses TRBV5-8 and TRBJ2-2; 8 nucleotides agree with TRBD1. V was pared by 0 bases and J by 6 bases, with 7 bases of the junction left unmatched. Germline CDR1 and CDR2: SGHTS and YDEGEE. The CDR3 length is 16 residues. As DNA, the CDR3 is TGTGCCAGCAGCTTGGAGACAGGGGTCTTGTCCGGGGAGCTGTTTTTT. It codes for CASSLETGVLSGELFF.

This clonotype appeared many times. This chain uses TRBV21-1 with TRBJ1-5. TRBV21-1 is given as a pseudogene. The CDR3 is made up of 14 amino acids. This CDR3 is CASSKFRSNQPQHF. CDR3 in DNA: TGTGCCAGCAGCAAATTTCGGAGCAATCAGCCCCAGCATTTT.

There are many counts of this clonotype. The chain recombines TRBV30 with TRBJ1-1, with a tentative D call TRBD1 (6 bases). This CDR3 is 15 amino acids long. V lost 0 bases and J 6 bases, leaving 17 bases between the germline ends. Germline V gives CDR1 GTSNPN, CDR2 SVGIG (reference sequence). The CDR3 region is CAWSVSGRGLSEAFF. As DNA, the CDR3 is TGTGCCTGGAGTGTATCGGGCCGGGGGCTGTCTGAAGCTTTCTTT.

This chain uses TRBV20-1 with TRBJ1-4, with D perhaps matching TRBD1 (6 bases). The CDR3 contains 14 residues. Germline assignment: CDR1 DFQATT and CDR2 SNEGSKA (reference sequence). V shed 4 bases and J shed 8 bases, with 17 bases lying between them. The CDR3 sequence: CSAIRQDIGEKLFF. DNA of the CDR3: TGCAGTGCTATTAGACAGGACATCGGGGAAAAACTGTTTTTT.

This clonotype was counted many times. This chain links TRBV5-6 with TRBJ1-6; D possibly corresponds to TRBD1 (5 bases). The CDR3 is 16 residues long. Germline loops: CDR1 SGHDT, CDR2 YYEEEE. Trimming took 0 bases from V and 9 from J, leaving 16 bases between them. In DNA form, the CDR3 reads TGTGCCAGCAGCTTGGACGGGGGGGTAGATCCTTCACCCCTCCACTTT. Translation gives CASSLDGGVDPSPLHF.

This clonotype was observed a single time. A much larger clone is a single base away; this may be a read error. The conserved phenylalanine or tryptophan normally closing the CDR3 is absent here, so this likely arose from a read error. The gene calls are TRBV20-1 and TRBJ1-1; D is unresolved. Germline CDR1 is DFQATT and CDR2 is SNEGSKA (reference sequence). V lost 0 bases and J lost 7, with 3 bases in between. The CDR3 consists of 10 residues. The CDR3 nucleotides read TGCAGTGCTAGAGACAATGAAGCTTTCCTT. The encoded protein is CSARDNEAFL.

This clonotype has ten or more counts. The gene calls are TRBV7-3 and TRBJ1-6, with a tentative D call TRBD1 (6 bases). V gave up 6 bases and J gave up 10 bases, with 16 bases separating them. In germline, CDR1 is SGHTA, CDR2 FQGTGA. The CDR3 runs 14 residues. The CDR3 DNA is TGTGCCAGCAGGACCGGGCTCAGGGGCTCACCCCTCCACTTT. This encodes CASRTGLRGSPLHF.

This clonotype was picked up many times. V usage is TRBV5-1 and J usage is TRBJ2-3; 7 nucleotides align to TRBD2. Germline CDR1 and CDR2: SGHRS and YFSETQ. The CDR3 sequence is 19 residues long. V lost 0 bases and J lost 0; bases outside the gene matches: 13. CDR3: CASSLGPSRRGWSTDTQYF. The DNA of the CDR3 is TGCGCCAGCAGCTTGGGCCCTTCTCGGCGGGGGTGGAGCACAGATACGCAGTATTTT.

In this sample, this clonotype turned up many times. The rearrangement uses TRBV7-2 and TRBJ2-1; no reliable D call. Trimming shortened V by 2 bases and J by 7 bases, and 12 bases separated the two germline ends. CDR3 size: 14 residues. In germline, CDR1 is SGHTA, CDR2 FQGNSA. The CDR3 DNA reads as TGTGCCAGCAGCTTAACGTTCGGCGGAAATGAGCAGTTCTTC. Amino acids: CASSLTFGGNEQFF.

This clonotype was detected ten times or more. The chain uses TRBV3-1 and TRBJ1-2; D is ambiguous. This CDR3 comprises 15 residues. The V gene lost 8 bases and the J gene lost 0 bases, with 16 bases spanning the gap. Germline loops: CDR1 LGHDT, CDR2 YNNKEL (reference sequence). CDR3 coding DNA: TGTGCCAGCTGCCTAGGCGCTGCTTCTAACTATGGCTACACCTTC. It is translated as CASCLGAASNYGYTF.

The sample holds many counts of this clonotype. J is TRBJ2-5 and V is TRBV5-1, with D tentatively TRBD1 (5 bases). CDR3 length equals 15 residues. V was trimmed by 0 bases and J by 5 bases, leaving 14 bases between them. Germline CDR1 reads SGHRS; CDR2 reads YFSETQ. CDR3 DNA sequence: TGCGCCAGCAGCTTGGTTCAGGGATCCCCTGAGACCCAGTACTTC. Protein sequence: CASSLVQGSPETQYF.

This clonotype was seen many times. In DNA form, the CDR3 reads TGTGCCACTCACGGGGGGCGGGATACGCAGTATTTT. Translating it yields CATHGGRDTQYF. V and J are TRBV7-2 and TRBJ2-3, with D perhaps matching TRBD2 (7 bases). CDR3 size: 12 residues. Trimming stripped 10 bases from V and 6 bases from J, with 14 bases between. Germline V CDR1 and CDR2: SGHTA, FQGNSA. The whole variable domain, filled in from reference TRBV7-2 and TRBJ2-3, reads GAGVSQSPSNKVTEKGKDVELRCDPISGHTALYWYRQSLGQGLEFLIYFQGNSAPDKSGLPSDRFSAERTGGSVSTLTIQRTQQEDSAVYLCATHGGRDTQYFGPGTRLTVL.

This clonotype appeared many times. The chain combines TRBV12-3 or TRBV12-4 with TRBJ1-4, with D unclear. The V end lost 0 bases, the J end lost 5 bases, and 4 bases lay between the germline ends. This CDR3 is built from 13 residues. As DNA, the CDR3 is TGTGCCAGCAGTTTAGCGCTAAATGAAAAACTGTTTTTT. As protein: CASSLALNEKLFF.

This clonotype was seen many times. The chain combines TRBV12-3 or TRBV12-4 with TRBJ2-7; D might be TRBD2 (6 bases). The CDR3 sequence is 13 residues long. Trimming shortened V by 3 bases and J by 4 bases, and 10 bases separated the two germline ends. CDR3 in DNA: TGTGCCAGCAGTTTGTTGGGGGGTTACGAGCAGTACGTC. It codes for CASSLLGGYEQYV.

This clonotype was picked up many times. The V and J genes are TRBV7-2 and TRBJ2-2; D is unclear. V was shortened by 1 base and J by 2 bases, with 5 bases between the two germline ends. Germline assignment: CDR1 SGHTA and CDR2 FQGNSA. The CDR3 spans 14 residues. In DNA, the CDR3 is TGTGCCAGCAGCTTAGTACCCAACACCGGGGAGCTGTTTTTT. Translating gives CASSLVPNTGELFF.

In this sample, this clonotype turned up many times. CDR3 DNA sequence: TGTGCCAGCAGCCGTGAGGGTTCTAGCAATCAGCCCCAGCATTTT. Protein product: CASSREGSSNQPQHF. The V gene is TRBV5-5, the J gene TRBJ1-5; the D is unclear. CDR1 is SGHKS and CDR2 is YYEKEE in the germline V gene (reference sequence). Deletions cut 4 bases from V and 0 bases from J, with 11 bases between. This CDR3 contains 15 residues.

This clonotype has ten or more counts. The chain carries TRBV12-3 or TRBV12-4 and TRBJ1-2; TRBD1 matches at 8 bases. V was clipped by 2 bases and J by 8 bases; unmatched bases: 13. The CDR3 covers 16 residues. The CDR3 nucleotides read TGTGCCAGCAGTTTATGGGTCGGGACAGGTACAGACGGCTACACCTTC. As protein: CASSLWVGTGTDGYTF.

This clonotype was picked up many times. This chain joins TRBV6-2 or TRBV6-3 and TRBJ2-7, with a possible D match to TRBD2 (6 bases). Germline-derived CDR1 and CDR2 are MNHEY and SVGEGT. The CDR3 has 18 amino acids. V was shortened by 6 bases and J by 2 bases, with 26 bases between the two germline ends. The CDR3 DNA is TGTGCCAGCAGCTACGACCATAGGGACTGGGCGAAGCCCTACGAGCAGTACGTC. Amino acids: CASSYDHRDWAKPYEQYV.

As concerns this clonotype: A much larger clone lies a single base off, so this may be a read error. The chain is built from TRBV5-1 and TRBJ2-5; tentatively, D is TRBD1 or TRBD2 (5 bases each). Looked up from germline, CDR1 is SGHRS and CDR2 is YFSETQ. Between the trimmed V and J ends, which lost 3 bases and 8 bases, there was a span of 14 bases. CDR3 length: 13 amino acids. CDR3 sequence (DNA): TGCGCCAGCAGCTGGGGGACGGCAGATACCCAGTACTTC. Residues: CASSWGTADTQYF. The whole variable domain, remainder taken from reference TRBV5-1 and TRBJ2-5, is KAGVTQTPRYLIKTRGQQVTLSCSPISGHRSVSWYQQTPGQGLQFLFEYFSETQRNKGNFPGRFSGRQFSNSRSEMNVSTLELGDSALYLCASSWGTADTQYFGPGTRLLVL.

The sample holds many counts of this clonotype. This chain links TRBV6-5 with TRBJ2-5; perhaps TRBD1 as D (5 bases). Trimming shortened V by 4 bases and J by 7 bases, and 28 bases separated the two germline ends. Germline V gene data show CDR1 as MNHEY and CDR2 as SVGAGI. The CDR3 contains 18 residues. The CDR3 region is CASSSQPPQLGAQGTQYF. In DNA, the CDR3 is TGTGCCAGCAGTTCCCAGCCACCTCAGCTAGGGGCCCAGGGGACCCAGTACTTC.